A selection of T cell receptor beta chains follows, all from one sample in a study of T-cell reconstitution after alpha-beta-depleted transplantation in children. TCRdb re-analysed the PCR reads in MiXCR, keeping a single row per CDR3 protein. This table holds around 6,100 distinct CDR3 sequences, under 20% found once. The sample was PBMCs, mostly from graft donor cells, taken 60 days after TCRalphabeta/CD19-depleted stem cell transplant. All receptors come from a male patient younger than 18 who had a stem cell transplant for acute myeloid leukemia, so the T cells may come from the graft donor. CDR3s include the opening cysteine and the closing phenylalanine or tryptophan. The D gene is left open where the match is weak. Some rows mark clone size as missing; the rest say once, few, many or name a class of expanded clone.

cdr3_aa,cdr3_nt,j_call,clone_size,v_call,d_call
CASSQGGSPSDTQYF,TGTGCCAGCAGCCAAGGCGGGAGCCCTTCTGATACGCAGTATTTT,TRBJ2-3,-,TRBV3-1,TRBD2
CATSRDPGLAGVIQYF,TGTGCCACCAGCAGAGACCCTGGACTAGCGGGGGTCATTCAGTACTTC,TRBJ2-4,medium-sized,TRBV15,TRBD2
CASSLGGADTQYF,TGCGCCAGCAGCTTGGGCGGGGCAGATACGCAGTATTTT,TRBJ2-3,medium-sized,TRBV5-1,-
CSVDYSSTDTQYF,TGCAGCGTTGACTATTCTAGCACAGATACGCAGTATTTT,TRBJ2-3,medium-sized,TRBV29-1,-
CASSLSPSVYNEQFF,TGTGCCAGCAGCTTAAGTCCTAGCGTCTACAATGAGCAGTTCTTC,TRBJ2-1,medium-sized,TRBV7-2,-
CATSDWTGRSYTF,TGTGCCACCAGTGATTGGACAGGGAGAAGCTACACCTTC,TRBJ1-2,-,TRBV24-1,TRBD1
CASSQTSGGRDTQYF,TGCGCCAGCAGCCAGACTAGCGGGGGACGAGATACGCAGTATTTT,TRBJ2-3,medium-sized,TRBV5-1,TRBD2
CASSLAGRLYNEQFF,TGTGCCAGCAGCTTAGCCGGGAGGCTCTACAATGAGCAGTTCTTC,TRBJ2-1,-,TRBV7-3,TRBD2
CASSVAKGLPGELFF,TGTGCCAGCAGCGTAGCTAAGGGACTACCCGGGGAGCTGTTTTTT,TRBJ2-2,few,TRBV9,TRBD2
CASSRQRGLETGELFF,TGTGCCAGCAGCCGCCAGAGGGGGCTAGAGACCGGGGAGCTGTTTTTT,TRBJ2-2,-,TRBV6-1,TRBD1
CASSPLRGAQETQYF,TGTGCCAGCAGCCCCCTGCGGGGGGCCCAAGAGACCCAGTACTTC,TRBJ2-5,medium-sized,TRBV7-2,TRBD2
CASSKELRGRTQPQHF,TGTGCCAGCAGCAAAGAGTTACGAGGGCGTACGCAGCCCCAGCATTTT,TRBJ1-5,few,TRBV21-1,-
CSVEVYRAADTQYF,TGCAGCGTTGAGGTGTACAGGGCCGCAGATACGCAGTATTTT,TRBJ2-3,medium-sized,TRBV29-1,-
CASSFSDRGSDTQYF,TGTGCCAGCAGCTTCTCGGACAGGGGCTCAGATACGCAGTATTTT,TRBJ2-3,-,TRBV7-9,TRBD1
CASSLAVLAIYEQYF,TGTGCCAGCAGCTTAGCCGTACTAGCCATCTACGAGCAGTACTTC,TRBJ2-7,medium-sized,TRBV7-9,-
CSARGPSTDTQYF,TGCAGTGCTAGGGGGCCCAGCACAGATACGCAGTATTTT,TRBJ2-3,medium-sized,TRBV20-1,-
CSATQTSGGFNIQYF,TGCAGTGCTACCCAAACTAGCGGGGGTTTCAACATTCAGTACTTC,TRBJ2-4,few,TRBV20-1,TRBD2
CASSFKGGLGEQYF,TGTGCCAGCAGCTTCAAGGGCGGTCTGGGGGAGCAGTACTTC,TRBJ2-7,few,TRBV7-9,-
CASGTTSGSADTQYF,TGTGCCAGCGGAACTACTAGCGGGAGTGCAGATACGCAGTATTTT,TRBJ2-3,-,TRBV27,TRBD2
CASSENWDTIYF,TGTGCCAGCTCAGAAAACTGGGACACCATATATTTT,TRBJ1-3,-,TRBV18,-
CASSLGVTSLF,TGTGCCAGCAGTTTAGGAGTCACCAGTCTCTTC,TRBJ2-1,-,TRBV12-3/TRBV12-4,-
CSARDHRGEQFF,TGCAGTGCTAGAGATCACCGGGGTGAGCAGTTCTTC,TRBJ2-1,large,TRBV20-1,-
CASSFLRAGYEQYF,TGTGCCAGCAGTTTTTTACGGGCGGGCTACGAGCAGTACTTC,TRBJ2-7,few,TRBV12-3/TRBV12-4,-
CDISEQGAWSLEAFF,TGTGACATCAGTGAGCAGGGGGCGTGGTCCCTGGAAGCTTTCTTT,TRBJ1-1,few,TRBV10-3,TRBD1
CASSQGAALNTEAFF,TGTGCCAGCAGCCAAGGGGCAGCTTTGAACACTGAAGCTTTCTTT,TRBJ1-1,medium-sized,TRBV3-1,-
CASSYRLRSANTGELFF,TGTGCCAGCAGTTACCGACTCCGTAGTGCGAACACCGGGGAGCTGTTTTTT,TRBJ2-2,few,TRBV6-2/TRBV6-3,-
CASSPRTRGETQYF,TGTGCCAGCAGCCCTCGGACCCGAGGGGAGACCCAGTACTTC,TRBJ2-5,-,TRBV9,-
CASSDRFGTSGSYEQYF,TGTGCCAGCAGTGACCGCTTTGGGACTAGCGGGAGTTACGAGCAGTACTTC,TRBJ2-7,few,TRBV6-4,TRBD2
CASSLAGLAGGSYNEQFF,TGTGCCAGCAGCCTCGCGGGACTAGCGGGAGGGTCCTACAATGAGCAGTTCTTC,TRBJ2-1,few,TRBV7-2,TRBD2
CSVDRGTDTQYF,TGCAGCGTAGACAGGGGCACAGATACGCAGTATTTT,TRBJ2-3,medium-sized,TRBV29-1,TRBD1
CASSPPGSGSYNEQFF,TGTGCCAGCAGTCCACCCGGGAGCGGTTCATACAATGAGCAGTTCTTC,TRBJ2-1,medium-sized,TRBV6-1,-